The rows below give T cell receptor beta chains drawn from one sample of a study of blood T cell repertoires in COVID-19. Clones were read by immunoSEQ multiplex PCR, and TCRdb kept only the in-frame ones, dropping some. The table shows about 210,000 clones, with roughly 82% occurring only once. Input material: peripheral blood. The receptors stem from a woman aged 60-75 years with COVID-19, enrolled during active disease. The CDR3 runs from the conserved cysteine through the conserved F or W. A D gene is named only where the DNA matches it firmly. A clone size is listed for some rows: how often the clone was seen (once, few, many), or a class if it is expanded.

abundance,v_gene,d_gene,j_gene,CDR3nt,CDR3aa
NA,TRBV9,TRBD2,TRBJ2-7,TGTGCCAGCAGCGTAGATCCTAGCGGATTCTACGAGCAGTACTTC,CASSVDPSGFYEQYF
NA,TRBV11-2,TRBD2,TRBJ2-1,TGTGCCAGCAGCTCCTATAGCGGGGGAGTCAATGAGCAGTTCTTC,CASSSYSGGVNEQFF
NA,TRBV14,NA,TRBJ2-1,TGTGCCAGCAGCCTCTTCGGGGGGCCGAACAATGAGCAGTTCTTC,CASSLFGGPNNEQFF
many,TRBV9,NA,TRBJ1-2,TGTGCCAGCAGCGCCTGGGGAGCTAACTATGGCTACACCTTC,CASSAWGANYGYTF
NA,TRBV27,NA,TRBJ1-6,TGTGCCAGCAGTTTAGGTTTCGGGGGGGCGACGTATAATTCACCCCTCCACTTT,CASSLGFGGATYNSPLHF
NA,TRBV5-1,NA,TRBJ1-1,TGCGCCAGCAGCTTGGAAGGGGCGCCGGTCACTGAAGCTTTCTTT,CASSLEGAPVTEAFF
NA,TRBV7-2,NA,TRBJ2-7,TGTGCCAGCAGCTTAGGACGGGGTGTCCAGTACTTC,CASSLGRGVQYF
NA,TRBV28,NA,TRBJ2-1,TGTGCCAGCAGTGCCTCTGGCGGGAATTCCTACAATGAGCAGTTCTTC,CASSASGGNSYNEQFF
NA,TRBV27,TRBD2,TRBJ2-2,TGTGCCAGCAGTCGCTCGTGGCGGGGGGGCGGCACCGGGGAGCTGTTTTTT,CASSRSWRGGGTGELFF
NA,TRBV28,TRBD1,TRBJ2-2,TGTGCCAGCAGACGGGACAGGGGGAACGGGGAGCTGTTTTTT,CASRRDRGNGELFF
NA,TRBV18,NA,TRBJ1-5,TGTGCCAGCTCACCAGAACAGGCTAGCAATCAGCCCCAGCATTTT,CASSPEQASNQPQHF
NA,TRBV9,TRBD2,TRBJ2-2,TGTGCCAGCAGCCCAGCCGGGACTAGCGCGAGAGTGGGGACCGGGGAGCTGTTTTTT,CASSPAGTSARVGTGELFF
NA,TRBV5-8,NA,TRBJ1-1,TGTGCCAGCAGCTTTACGGGGAACACTGAAGCTTTCTTT,CASSFTGNTEAFF
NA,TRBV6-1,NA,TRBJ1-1,TGTGCCAGCAGTTGGAGACGGGGAAGGAACACTGAAGCTTTCTTT,CASSWRRGRNTEAFF
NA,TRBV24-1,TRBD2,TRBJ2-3,TGTGCCACCAGTGTCCGGACTAGCCCAGATACGCAGTATTTT,CATSVRTSPDTQYF
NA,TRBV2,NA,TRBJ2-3,TGTGCCAGCAATTCTGAGGGCAGCACAGATACGCAGTATTTT,CASNSEGSTDTQYF
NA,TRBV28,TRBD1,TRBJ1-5,TGTGCCACCTCGACAGGGGGAACCTATCAGCCCCAGCATTTT,CATSTGGTYQPQHF
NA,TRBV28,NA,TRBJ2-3,TGTGCCAGCAGTTTACACGGGGATCTGAGCACAGATACGCAGTATTTT,CASSLHGDLSTDTQYF
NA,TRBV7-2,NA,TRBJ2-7,TGTGCCAGCAGCTCCGGAGCGGGTGGAGAGCAGTACTTC,CASSSGAGGEQYF
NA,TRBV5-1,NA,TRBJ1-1,TGCGCCAGCAGCTTGGCCGCGGGGAACACTGAAGCTTTCTTT,CASSLAAGNTEAFF
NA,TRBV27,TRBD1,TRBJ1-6,TGTGCCAGCAGTTTCCGGACAGGGGGCAATTCACCCCTCCACTTT,CASSFRTGGNSPLHF
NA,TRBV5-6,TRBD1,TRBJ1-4,TGTGCCAGCAGCTTGCAGGGACAGGGAAATGAAAAACTGTTTTTT,CASSLQGQGNEKLFF
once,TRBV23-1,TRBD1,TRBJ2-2,TGCGCCAGCAGTCAATCCCTGACAGGGGGCCTAACCGGGGAGCTGTTTTTT,CASSQSLTGGLTGELFF
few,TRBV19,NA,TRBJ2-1,TGTGCCAGTAGTTCCAGGGGCATTACCTACAATGAGCAGTTCTTC,CASSSRGITYNEQFF
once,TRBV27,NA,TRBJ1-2,TGTGCCAGCAGGTTGGTGGGGGGAGGCTATGGCTACACCTTC,CASRLVGGGYGYTF
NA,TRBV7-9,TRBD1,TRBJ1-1,TGTGCCAGCAGCCCACCCACAGGGGAAACGACTGAAGCTTTCTTT,CASSPPTGETTEAFF
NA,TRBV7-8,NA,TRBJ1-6,TGTGCCAGCAGCTTATCGATTACTAGATTGGGGATTAATTCACCCCTCCACTTT,CASSLSITRLGINSPLHF
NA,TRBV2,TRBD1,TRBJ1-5,TGTGCCAGCAGTGAACGGACAGGGGGAGGCAATCAGCCCCAGCATTTT,CASSERTGGGNQPQHF
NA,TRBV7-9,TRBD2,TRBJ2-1,TGTGCCAGCAGCTTAGGACTAGCGGATAATGAGCAGTTCTTC,CASSLGLADNEQFF
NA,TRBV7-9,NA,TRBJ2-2,TGTGCCAGCAGCGCCGGAGGCGCGGGTACCGGGGAGCTGTTTTTT,CASSAGGAGTGELFF
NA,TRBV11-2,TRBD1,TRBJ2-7,TGTGCCAGCAGCTTAGCCGGGACAGGGCCTCAGCCAAGCTACGAGCAGTACTTC,CASSLAGTGPQPSYEQYF
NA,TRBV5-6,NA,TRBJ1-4,TGTGCCAGCAGCTTGGGAGACAGGAGGACGAGAGGTGAAAAACTGTTTTTT,CASSLGDRRTRGEKLFF
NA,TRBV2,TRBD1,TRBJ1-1,TGTGCCAGCAGTGGACCGGGACAGATGAACACTGAAGCTTTCTTT,CASSGPGQMNTEAFF
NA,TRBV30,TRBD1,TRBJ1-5,TGTGCCTGGAGAGGGCAGGGGGCAAACCAGCCCCAGCATTTT,CAWRGQGANQPQHF
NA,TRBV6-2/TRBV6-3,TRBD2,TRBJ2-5,TGTGCCAGCAGTCGGACTAGCACACAAGAGACCCAGTACTTC,CASSRTSTQETQYF
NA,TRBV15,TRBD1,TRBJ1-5,TGTGCCACCAGCAACCGGGACAGGGTGGGTCAGCCCCAGCATTTT,CATSNRDRVGQPQHF
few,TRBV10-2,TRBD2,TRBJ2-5,TGCGCCAGCAGAGGACTAGCATCAGAGACCCAGTACTTC,CASRGLASETQYF
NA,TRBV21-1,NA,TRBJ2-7,TGTGCCAGCAGCAAATATATAGCGCAGTACTTC,CASSKYIAQYF
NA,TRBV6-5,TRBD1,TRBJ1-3,TGTGCCAGCAGTTACTCACAGGGGGAGTCTGGAAACACCATATATTTT,CASSYSQGESGNTIYF